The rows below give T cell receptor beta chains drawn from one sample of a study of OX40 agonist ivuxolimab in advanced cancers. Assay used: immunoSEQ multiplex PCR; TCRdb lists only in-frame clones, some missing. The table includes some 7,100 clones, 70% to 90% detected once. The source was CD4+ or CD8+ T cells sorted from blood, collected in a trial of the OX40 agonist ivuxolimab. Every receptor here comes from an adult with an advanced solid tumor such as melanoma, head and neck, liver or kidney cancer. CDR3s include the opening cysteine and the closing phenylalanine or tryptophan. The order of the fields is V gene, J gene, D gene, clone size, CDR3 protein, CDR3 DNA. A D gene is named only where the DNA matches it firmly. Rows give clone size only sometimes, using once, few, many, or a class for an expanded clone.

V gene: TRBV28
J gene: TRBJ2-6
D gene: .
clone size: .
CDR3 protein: CASSTTYLGGSGANVLTF
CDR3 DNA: TGTGCCAGCAGTACCACTTACCTAGGCGGATCTGGGGCCAACGTCCTGACTTTC

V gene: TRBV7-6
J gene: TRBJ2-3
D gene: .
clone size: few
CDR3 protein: CASSSVGTDTQYF
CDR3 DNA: TGTGCCAGCAGCTCCGTCGGCACAGATACGCAGTATTTT

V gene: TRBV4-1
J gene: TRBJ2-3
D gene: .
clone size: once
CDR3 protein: CASSQDVRDADTQYF
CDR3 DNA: TGCGCCAGCAGCCAAGATGTGAGGGACGCAGATACGCAGTATTTT

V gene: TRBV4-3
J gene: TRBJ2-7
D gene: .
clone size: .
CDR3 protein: CASSPFYGGYEQYF
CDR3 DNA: TGCGCCAGCAGCCCCTTCTATGGGGGGTACGAGCAGTACTTC

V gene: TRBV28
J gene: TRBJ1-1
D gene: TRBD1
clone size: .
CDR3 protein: CASSPGQGGEAFF
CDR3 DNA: TGTGCCAGCAGCCCCGGACAGGGAGGGGAAGCTTTCTTT

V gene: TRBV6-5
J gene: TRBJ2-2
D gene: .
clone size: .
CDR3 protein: CASSYYGELFF
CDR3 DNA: TGTGCCAGCAGTTACTACGGGGAGCTGTTTTTT

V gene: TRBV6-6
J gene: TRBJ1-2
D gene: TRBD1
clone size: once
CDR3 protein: CASSDLGQGSDYTF
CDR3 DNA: TGTGCCAGCAGTGACTTGGGACAGGGGAGTGACTACACCTTC

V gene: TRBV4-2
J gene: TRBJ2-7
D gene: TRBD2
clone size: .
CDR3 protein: CASSQEGRRGSYEQYF
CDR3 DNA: TGTGCCAGCAGCCAAGAAGGACGGCGGGGGAGTTACGAGCAGTACTTC

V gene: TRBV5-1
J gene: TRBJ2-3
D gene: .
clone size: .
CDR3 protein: CASSLTITDTQYF
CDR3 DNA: TGCGCCAGCAGCTTGACCATCACAGATACGCAGTATTTT

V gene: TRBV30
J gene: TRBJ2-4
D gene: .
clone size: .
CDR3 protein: CAWSVLGVIAKNIQYF
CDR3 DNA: TGTGCCTGGAGTGTACTAGGGGTTATAGCCAAAAACATTCAGTACTTC

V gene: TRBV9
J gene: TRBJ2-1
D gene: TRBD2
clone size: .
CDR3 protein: CASSVAGAGGSAYNEQFF
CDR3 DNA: TGTGCCAGCAGCGTAGCCGGGGCGGGGGGAAGTGCCTACAATGAGCAGTTCTTC

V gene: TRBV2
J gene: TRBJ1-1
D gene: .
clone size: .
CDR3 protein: CASSRTVMNTEAFF
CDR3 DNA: TGTGCCAGCAGTCGGACGGTCATGAACACTGAAGCTTTCTTT

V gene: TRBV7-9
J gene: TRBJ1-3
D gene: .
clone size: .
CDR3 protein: CASSVLQVGAGNTIYF
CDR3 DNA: TGTGCCAGCAGTGTCCTCCAGGTGGGCGCTGGAAACACCATATATTTT

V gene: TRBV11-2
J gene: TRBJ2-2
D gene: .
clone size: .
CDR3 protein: CASSLGSRSTGELFF
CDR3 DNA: TGTGCCAGCAGCTTAGGAAGCAGGAGCACCGGGGAGCTGTTTTTT

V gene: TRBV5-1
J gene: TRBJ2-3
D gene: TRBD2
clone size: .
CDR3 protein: CASSLASGGASDTQYF
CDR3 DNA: TGCGCCAGCAGCTTGGCAAGCGGGGGGGCCTCAGATACGCAGTATTTT

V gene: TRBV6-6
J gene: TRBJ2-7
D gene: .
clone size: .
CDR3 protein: CASSRQHSSYEQYF
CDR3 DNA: TGTGCCAGCAGCCGACAGCATAGCTCCTACGAGCAGTACTTC